This is a list of T cell receptor beta chains from one sample in a study of early T cells in non-severe SARS-CoV-2 infection. Using its own MiXCR run on the 5' RACE reads, TCRdb lists one record per CDR3 protein. The sample includes more than 60,000 distinct CDR3 sequences, approximately 13% of them seen just once. The material sequenced was whole blood, taken at baseline. These receptors originate from an adult who was a healthcare worker with PCR-confirmed SARS-CoV-2 infection or an uninfected control (not recorded which). CDR3s include the opening cysteine and the closing phenylalanine or tryptophan. Fields, in order: D gene, V gene, clone size, J gene, CDR3 DNA, CDR3 protein. D genes are given only for firm matches. Some rows have no size entry. The others give once, few or many, or a class for an expanded clone.

D gene: .; V gene: TRBV7-2; clone size: few; J gene: TRBJ2-7; CDR3 DNA: TGTGCCAGCAGCCCACAGGGGGGGGATCTCTACGAGCAGTACTTC; CDR3 protein: CASSPQGGDLYEQYF
D gene: .; V gene: TRBV20-1; clone size: few; J gene: TRBJ2-7; CDR3 DNA: TGCAGTGCCTTACCGGGTGGGCTATACACTACTACGGGGGAGCAGTACTTC; CDR3 protein: CSALPGGLYTTTGEQYF
D gene: TRBD2; V gene: TRBV3-1; clone size: few; J gene: TRBJ2-7; CDR3 DNA: TGTGCCAGCAGCCAAGGGGTTACTAGCGTATTATCCTACGAGCAGTACTTC; CDR3 protein: CASSQGVTSVLSYEQYF
D gene: TRBD1; V gene: TRBV7-9; clone size: .; J gene: TRBJ1-4; CDR3 DNA: TGTGCCAGCAGGACTACAGGGGGCCCACCCGAAAAACTGTTTTTT; CDR3 protein: CASRTTGGPPEKLFF
D gene: .; V gene: TRBV24-1; clone size: .; J gene: TRBJ2-1; CDR3 DNA: TGTGCCACCAGTGAAACCACCGGGAGCTCCTACAATGAGCAGTTCTTC; CDR3 protein: CATSETTGSSYNEQFF
D gene: .; V gene: TRBV11-2; clone size: many; J gene: TRBJ2-3; CDR3 DNA: TGTGCCAGCAGCTTAGGGACGGGGAACACAGATACGCAGTATTTT; CDR3 protein: CASSLGTGNTDTQYF
D gene: .; V gene: TRBV2; clone size: many; J gene: TRBJ1-1; CDR3 DNA: TGTGCCAGCAGGGGACAAAGGAACACTGAAGCTTTCTTT; CDR3 protein: CASRGQRNTEAFF
D gene: TRBD2; V gene: TRBV10-2; clone size: .; J gene: TRBJ2-3; CDR3 DNA: TGCGCCAGCAGGGGACTAGCGGCAGATACGCAGTATTTT; CDR3 protein: CASRGLAADTQYF
D gene: .; V gene: TRBV6-1; clone size: few; J gene: TRBJ2-1; CDR3 DNA: TGTGCCAGCAGTGAATGGGTGGGCCACGACAATGAGCAGTTCTTC; CDR3 protein: CASSEWVGHDNEQFF
D gene: .; V gene: TRBV18; clone size: few; J gene: TRBJ2-3; CDR3 DNA: TGTGCCAGCTCACCGTTGCGCCTGGACAGAGTTAGCACAGATACGCAGTATTTT; CDR3 protein: CASSPLRLDRVSTDTQYF
D gene: .; V gene: TRBV11-2; clone size: few; J gene: TRBJ2-1; CDR3 DNA: TGTGCCAGCAGCTTACCCGCTCCAACTAGCGGACAGGGGAATGAGCAGTTCTTC; CDR3 protein: CASSLPAPTSGQGNEQFF
D gene: .; V gene: TRBV4-3; clone size: .; J gene: TRBJ1-2; CDR3 DNA: TGCGCCAGCAGCCAAGAATCAGACAGCAACTATGGCTACACCTTC; CDR3 protein: CASSQESDSNYGYTF
D gene: .; V gene: TRBV29-1; clone size: many; J gene: TRBJ2-7; CDR3 DNA: TGCAGCGCCACACAAAATCAGGACGCCTACTTC; CDR3 protein: CSATQNQDAYF
D gene: .; V gene: TRBV24-1; clone size: few; J gene: TRBJ1-5; CDR3 DNA: TGTGCCACCAGTGCCCAGGGTCCGGGCAATCAGCCCCAGCATTTT; CDR3 protein: CATSAQGPGNQPQHF
D gene: .; V gene: TRBV5-8; clone size: many; J gene: TRBJ2-5; CDR3 DNA: TGTGCCAGCAGCTGGGGAACAAAGATCCAAGAGACCCAGTACTTC; CDR3 protein: CASSWGTKIQETQYF
D gene: .; V gene: TRBV6-1; clone size: few; J gene: TRBJ1-2; CDR3 DNA: TGTGCCAGCACCCTGGTGCCGAACTATGGCTACACCTTC; CDR3 protein: CASTLVPNYGYTF
D gene: TRBD2; V gene: TRBV7-9; clone size: .; J gene: TRBJ2-1; CDR3 DNA: TGTGCCAGCAGCTTAGTGGCGGGGGCCTACAATGAGCAGTTCTTC; CDR3 protein: CASSLVAGAYNEQFF
D gene: TRBD2; V gene: TRBV6-5; clone size: many; J gene: TRBJ2-2; CDR3 DNA: TGTGCCAGCAGACCGGGACTAGAGTTGGTGGGCGGGGAGCTGTTTTTT; CDR3 protein: CASRPGLELVGGELFF
D gene: TRBD2; V gene: TRBV7-9; clone size: .; J gene: TRBJ2-3; CDR3 DNA: TGTGCCAGCAGCTTAGGAGCGGGGGGAGGTACAGATACGCAGTATTTT; CDR3 protein: CASSLGAGGGTDTQYF
D gene: .; V gene: TRBV20-1; clone size: few; J gene: TRBJ1-2; CDR3 DNA: TGCAGTGCCCCCCGGGGGGGGTTTGGCTACACCTTC; CDR3 protein: CSAPRGGFGYTF
D gene: TRBD1; V gene: TRBV4-1; clone size: many; J gene: TRBJ1-2; CDR3 DNA: TGCGCCAGCAGCCAAGATACTACGGACAGGGTGTTTGTCTATGGCTACACCTTC; CDR3 protein: CASSQDTTDRVFVYGYTF
D gene: .; V gene: TRBV4-2; clone size: .; J gene: TRBJ2-3; CDR3 DNA: TGTGCCAGCAGCCAAGATGAGGACAACACAGATACGCAGTATTTT; CDR3 protein: CASSQDEDNTDTQYF
D gene: .; V gene: TRBV20-1; clone size: .; J gene: TRBJ1-1; CDR3 DNA: TGCAGTGCTAGAGGGGGAGCTAACACTGAAGCTTTCTTT; CDR3 protein: CSARGGANTEAFF
D gene: TRBD2; V gene: TRBV28; clone size: many; J gene: TRBJ2-3; CDR3 DNA: TGTGCCAGCAGTTTCCATGTAGCGGGGCGAACAGATACGCAGTATTTT; CDR3 protein: CASSFHVAGRTDTQYF
D gene: TRBD1; V gene: TRBV9; clone size: .; J gene: TRBJ2-2; CDR3 DNA: TGTGCCAGCCGACCAAAGGGGGCTCAGACCGGGGAGCTGTTTTTT; CDR3 protein: CASRPKGAQTGELFF
D gene: .; V gene: TRBV7-8; clone size: many; J gene: TRBJ1-5; CDR3 DNA: TGTGCCAGCAGCGATGACGGAGGTCTCCAGCCCCAGCATTTT; CDR3 protein: CASSDDGGLQPQHF
D gene: .; V gene: TRBV2; clone size: many; J gene: TRBJ2-2; CDR3 DNA: TGTGCCAGCAGCGAATACAGGGACCCCGGGGAGCTGTTTTTT; CDR3 protein: CASSEYRDPGELFF
D gene: TRBD1; V gene: TRBV6-4; clone size: few; J gene: TRBJ2-3; CDR3 DNA: TGTGCCAGCAGTCCCCGGGACAGAGCCATGGATACGCAGTATTTT; CDR3 protein: CASSPRDRAMDTQYF
D gene: .; V gene: TRBV14; clone size: .; J gene: TRBJ1-1; CDR3 DNA: TGTGCCAGCAGCCAAGATGTAACAGTTAGGGGTGATGAAGCTTTCTTT; CDR3 protein: CASSQDVTVRGDEAFF
D gene: TRBD1; V gene: TRBV6-5; clone size: .; J gene: TRBJ2-5; CDR3 DNA: TGTGCCAGCAGCGGACAGGGGCGGGAGACCCAGTACTTC; CDR3 protein: CASSGQGRETQYF
D gene: .; V gene: TRBV7-2; clone size: few; J gene: TRBJ2-2; CDR3 DNA: TGTGCCAGCAGCTTCTTGGGGCTCGGGGAGCTGTTTTTT; CDR3 protein: CASSFLGLGELFF
D gene: .; V gene: TRBV10-1; clone size: .; J gene: TRBJ2-5; CDR3 DNA: TGCGCCAGCAGTGAGTCAGGGGGGGGCCGTGAGACCCAGTACTTC; CDR3 protein: CASSESGGGRETQYF